This T cell receptor beta chain was sequenced during a study of OX40 agonist ivuxolimab in advanced cancers. General study findings and limits: Antigen specificity was not determined for the expanded peripheral T cells. Clonal expansion by week 6 occurred in CD4+ and CD8+ blood T cells (at 0.1 to 3.0 mg/kg).

CDR3 length: 15 residues. Trimming removed 8 bases at V and 0 bases at J, with 13 bases between. In germline, CDR1 is MDHEN, CDR2 SYDVKM. Autoimmune disease history or systemic immunosuppression meant exclusion. Blood was sampled at baseline, cycle 4 day 1, and cycle 7 day 1. The method was immunoSEQ multiplex PCR; TCRdb's version includes in-frame clones alone and lacks a portion of them. Of 85,000 to 100,000 clones listed, 91% are singletons. A note on this clone: Its antigen is undetermined.

Specimen: CD4+ or CD8+ T cells sorted from blood, collected in a trial of the OX40 agonist ivuxolimab. The clonotype originates from an adult with an advanced solid tumor such as melanoma, head and neck, liver or kidney cancer. The chain uses TRBV28 and TRBJ1-4; D may be TRBD1 (6 bases). CDR3: CASRSQGATNEKLFF. The CDR3 DNA follows: TGTGCCAGCCGTTCACAGGGTGCAACTAATGAAAAACTGTTTTTT.